The 18 T cell receptor beta chains below were found in one sample sequenced in a study of metastatic and nonmetastatic thyroid tumors. TCRdb re-clonotyped the PCR reads through MiXCR. Of about 82,000 clones listed, 9.5% to 15% were seen once; the top ten hold roughly 9.1%. Every patient underwent thyroid surgery untreated. Material for sequencing was tumor tissue. The receptors were gathered from a female donor with papillary thyroid cancer or a benign thyroid nodule (not recorded which). Some clones in this sample may be carry-over from other donors' samples.

About this clone: Being one base from a much bigger clone, this may be a read error. Other DNA sequences within the sample encode an identical CDR3. The chain links TRBV27 to TRBJ2-1; 7 bases match TRBD1. The CDR3 sequence is 18 residues long. Germline V gene lookup returns CDR1 MNHEY and CDR2 SMNVEV (reference sequence). With V trimmed by 3 bases and J by 8 bases, 19 bases remained unmatched. The CDR3 DNA sequence: TGTGCCAGCAGTTTCAGGGACAGACCCGTGGTTGGGTTGCATGAGCAGTTCTTC. Translation gives CASSFRDRPVVGLHEQFF.

This clone has a handful of counts. One end of the junction does not line up with germline, which may come from a read error. In the same sample, other DNA sequences code for this CDR3. The chain is built from TRBV5-5 and TRBJ1-2; no clear D. This CDR3 comprises 13 residues. CDR1 is SGHKS and CDR2 is YYEKEE in the germline V gene (reference sequence). The CDR3 DNA is TGCGCCAGCAGCTTGGGAGACTACTATGGCTACACCTTC. Protein sequence: CASSLGDYYGYTF.

This clone was detected ten times or more. The same CDR3 arises from other DNA sequences in this sample as well. DNA of the CDR3: TGTGCCAGCAGTCCTCAAAGTGTGTTATCAAGCCCCTTCTACGAGCAGTACTTC. Translation: CASSPQSVLSSPFYEQYF. This chain joins TRBV27 and TRBJ2-7; D is unresolved. CDR1 is MNHEY and CDR2 is SMNVEV in the germline V gene (reference sequence). The CDR3 sequence is 18 residues long. Trimming cost V 5 bases and J 3 bases, with 26 bases left between them.

The rearrangement joins TRBV4-2 to TRBJ2-3, with TRBD2 matching 8 bases. Germline values: CDR1 LGHNA, CDR2 YNFKEQ. After removal of 0 bases from V and 3 bases from J, the junction contained 8 bases not matched to a gene. The CDR3 runs to 17 residues. In DNA, the CDR3 is TGTGCCAGCAGCCAAGATTCTTGGCGGGAGGTAACAGATACGCAGTATTTT. Its translation: CASSQDSWREVTDTQYF.

This clone occurred many times. This sequence joins TRBV20-1 and TRBJ2-7, with TRBD1 matching over 8 bases. From germline, CDR1 is DFQATT and CDR2 SNEGSKA (reference sequence). Unmatched junction bases numbered 10, after V lost 6 bases and J lost 9 bases. This CDR3 is 12 amino acids long. DNA of the CDR3: TGCAGTGCCCTTCGGACAGGGAGTGTGCAGTACTTC. As protein: CSALRTGSVQYF.

The chain combines TRBV6-1 with TRBJ2-7; TRBD2 agrees at 11 bases. Germline-derived CDR1 and CDR2 are MNHNS and SASEGT. The CDR3 is 17 residues long. Trimming removed 0 bases from V and 2 bases from J; junction bases left unmatched: 6. CDR3 in DNA: TGTGCCAGCAGTGAAGCGCAGGTTAGCGGGAGGGCCTACGAGCAGTACGTC. Protein sequence: CASSEAQVSGRAYEQYV.

This clone was seen many times. This sequence joins TRBV11-3 and TRBJ1-1, with a tentative D call TRBD1 (5 bases). CDR3 length: 16 residues. Between the trimmed V and J ends, which lost 3 bases and 2 bases, there was a span of 16 bases. Germline values: CDR1 SGHNT, CDR2 YENEEA. CDR3 sequence reads: CASSLGQTTGNTEAFF. The CDR3 coding sequence is TGTGCCAGCAGCTTGGGGCAAACTACGGGTAACACTGAAGCTTTCTTT.

This clone was observed at least ten times. This chain uses TRBV20-1 with TRBJ2-1, with 11 nucleotides matching TRBD2. This CDR3 region has 15 residues. Germline V gene data show CDR1 as DFQATT and CDR2 as SNEGSKA (reference sequence). V was pared by 5 bases and J by 6 bases, with 9 bases of the junction left unmatched. In DNA form, the CDR3 reads TGCAGTGCTCTTCACGCTACTAGCGGGAGCAATGAGCAGTTCTTC. It is translated as CSALHATSGSNEQFF.

In regard to this clone: A much larger clone differs by one base, so this may be a read error. In the same sample, other DNA sequences code for this CDR3. The V gene is TRBV20-1, the J gene TRBJ2-7; a possible D gene is TRBD1 (5 bases). Trimming pared 3 bases from V and 3 bases from J, leaving 9 bases between. The CDR3 is 12 amino acids. CDR1 is DFQATT, CDR2 SNEGSKA, per germline (reference sequence). The CDR3 is CSARGQHYEQYF. The DNA of the CDR3 is TGCAGTGCTAGGGGGCAGCACTACGAGCAGTACTTC.

Of note for this clone: A read error is possible here, since a much larger clone lies one base away. The chain joins TRBV11-2 to TRBJ2-3, with TRBD1 matching 9 bases. The CDR3 is 15 residues long. The ends lost 3 bases at V and 3 bases at J; junction bases unmatched: 4. The germline V gene has CDR1 SGHAT and CDR2 FQNNGV. CDR3: CASSLGQGMTDTQYF. The CDR3 bases are TGTGCCAGCAGCTTGGGACAGGGTATGACAGATACGCAGTATTTT.

As to this clone: This could be a read error, since a much larger clone is one nucleotide away. This sequence joins TRBV5-1 and TRBJ2-3; 7 positions agree with TRBD1. Germline values: CDR1 SGHRS, CDR2 YFSETQ. Losses at the gene ends were 2 bases for V and 6 bases for J; bases not matched to a gene: 3. The CDR3 spans 13 residues. CDR3: CASSLGTADTQYF. The CDR3 bases are TGCGCCAGCAGCTTAGGGACAGCCGATACGCAGTATTTT.

This clone was found many times. The rearrangement uses TRBV12-3 or TRBV12-4 and TRBJ1-4, with D perhaps TRBD1 (5 bases). V shed 3 bases and J shed 2 bases, with 10 bases lying between them. The CDR3 spans 15 residues. As DNA, the CDR3 is TGTGCCAGCAGTTTTTACGGGGGTACTAATGAAAAACTGTTTTTT. Amino acids: CASSFYGGTNEKLFF.

This chain links TRBV6-4 with TRBJ1-1; maybe TRBD1 (5 bases). Germline-derived CDR1 and CDR2 are MRHNA and SNTAGT. There are 14 residues in the CDR3. V was cut by 4 bases and J by 2 bases, with 11 bases left in between. The CDR3 DNA sequence: TGTGCCAGCAGTGTGGGTGGGGGTAACACTGAAGCTTTCTTT. Its translation is CASSVGGGNTEAFF.

This clone has ten or more counts. The J gene is TRBJ2-5, the V gene TRBV24-1; 7 bases map to TRBD2. Germline CDR1 is KGHDR and CDR2 is SFDVKD. The CDR3 has 13 amino acids. J was trimmed by 4 bases and V by 7 bases; bases with no gene match: 5. The CDR3 bases are TGTGCCACCAGGGGGAGGGGAATAGAGACCCAGTACTTC. Protein: CATRGRGIETQYF.

As concerns this clone: A much larger clone lies a single base off, so this may be a read error. V is TRBV6-1 and J is TRBJ1-4, with a tentative D call TRBD1 (5 bases). The germline V gene has CDR1 MNHNS and CDR2 SASEGT. The CDR3 consists of 13 residues. The CDR3 loop is CASADRRTERLFF. CDR3 DNA: TGTGCCAGCGCCGACAGACGTACTGAAAGACTGTTTTTT.

On this clone itself: This may be a read error, as it is one base from a much larger clone. The rearrangement uses TRBV20-1 and TRBJ2-4; D is perhaps TRBD2 (5 bases). CDR1 and CDR2 from the germline V gene are DFQATT and SNEGSKA (reference sequence). This CDR3 has 15 residues. Between the trimmed V and J ends, which lost 6 bases and 5 bases, there was a span of 20 bases. The CDR3 is CSARPGSQVENIQYF. For the CDR3, the DNA is TGCAGTGCCCGCCCGGGAAGTCAGGTGGAAAACATTCAGTACTTC.

This clone was seen at least ten times. The gene calls are TRBV6-1 and TRBJ2-7; D is undetermined. The CDR3 is made up of 12 amino acids. Deletions cut 5 bases from V and 2 bases from J, with 7 bases between. Germline V gene sequence: CDR1 MNHNS, CDR2 SASEGT. In DNA, the CDR3 is TGTGCCAGCAGTACCCGTCCCTACGAGCAGTACTTC. It codes for CASSTRPYEQYF.

The V call is TRBV20-1, the J call TRBJ1-5, with D perhaps matching TRBD1 (5 bases). The CDR3 extends over 16 amino acids. Germline CDR1 and CDR2: DFQATT and SNEGSKA (reference sequence). The V end lost 1 base, the J end lost 2 bases, and 15 bases lay between the germline ends. The CDR3 DNA follows: TGCAGTGCTAGAGGGACATGGGCTATGGGCAATCAGCCCCAGCATTTT. It is translated as CSARGTWAMGNQPQHF.